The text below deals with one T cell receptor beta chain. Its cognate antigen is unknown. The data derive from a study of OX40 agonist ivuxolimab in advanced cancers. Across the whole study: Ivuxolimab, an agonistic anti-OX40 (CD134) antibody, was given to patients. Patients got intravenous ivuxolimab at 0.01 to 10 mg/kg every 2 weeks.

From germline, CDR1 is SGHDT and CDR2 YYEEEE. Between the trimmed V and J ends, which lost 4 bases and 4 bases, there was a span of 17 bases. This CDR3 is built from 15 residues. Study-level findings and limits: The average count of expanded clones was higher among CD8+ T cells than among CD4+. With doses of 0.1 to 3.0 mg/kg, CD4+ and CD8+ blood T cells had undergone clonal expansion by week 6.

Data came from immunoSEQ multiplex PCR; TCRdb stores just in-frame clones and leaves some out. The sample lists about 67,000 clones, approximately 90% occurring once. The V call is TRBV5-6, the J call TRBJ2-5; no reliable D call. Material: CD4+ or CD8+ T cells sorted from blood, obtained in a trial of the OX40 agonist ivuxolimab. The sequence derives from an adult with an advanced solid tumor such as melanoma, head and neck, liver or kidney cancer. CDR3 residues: CASSPNRAEGETQYF. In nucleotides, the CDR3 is TGTGCCAGCAGCCCAAACCGGGCCGAAGGAGAGACCCAGTACTTC.